This T cell receptor (beta chain) was observed in a study of T cell changes during pregnancy in multiple sclerosis. Using immunoSEQ multiplex PCR, the repertoire was profiled, and TCRdb retains in-frame clones only, with some absent. This sample has fewer than 45,000 clones, with 70% to 90% found just once. This CDR3 comprises 21 residues. Germline V lookup: CDR1 SGHVS, CDR2 FQNEAQ. V trimming: 8 bases; J trimming: 2 bases; junction bases outside the gene matches: 17. The J gene is TRBJ2-2, the V gene TRBV7-8; 16 nucleotides align to TRBD2. The receptor comes from a female donor with multiple sclerosis, enrolled in a pregnancy study. Specimen: CD8+ T cells from peripheral blood mononuclear cells, collected in the third trimester of pregnancy. The CDR3 DNA sequence: TGTGCCAGCGGCGCCCCCGACGGGACTAGCGGGGGGGCACTCAACACCGGGGAGCTGTTTTTT. Its translation is CASGAPDGTSGGALNTGELFF.